The sequence of this T cell receptor beta chain was determined in a study of blood T cell repertoires in COVID-19. Overall study context: There were acute and convalescent COVID-19 samples, and they came from the United States, Italy and Spain. PBMCs, B-cell-depleted T cells, or T cells were the source of the cDNA or gDNA that made up the material.

The CDR3 spans 15 residues. Trimming removed 8 bases at V and 7 bases at J, with 21 bases between. Germline V CDR1 and CDR2: SGHTA, FQGNSA. Per the authors' pipeline: Amplifying reference gene primers gave estimates of nucleated cell counts. Sequencing was performed with immunoSEQ multiplex PCR; in TCRdb, only in-frame clones are kept and a portion is missing. The DNA was the basis for D and trimming; V, J and clone size are from that table. This sample carries roughly 100,000 clones, more than 80% of them seen once, and the ten largest clones take 14%. The origin of this receptor is a woman between 55 and 75 years old with acute or convalescent COVID-19. The specimen was peripheral blood. V is TRBV7-2 and J is TRBJ2-1, with D maybe TRBD1 (6 bases). Written as DNA, the CDR3 is TGTGCCAGCTTCCCGTGGGGGCTTCGGGCAAATGAGCAGTTCTTC. It specifies CASFPWGLRANEQFF.